Shown below are 20 T cell receptor beta chains from a single sample sequenced in a study of T cell responses to AZD1222 COVID-19 vaccine. The method was immunoSEQ multiplex PCR; TCRdb's version includes in-frame clones alone and lacks a portion of them. The sample yields more than 120,000 clones, 88% seen once. The specimen comprised peripheral blood, sampled 28 days after the second dose of the MenACWY control vaccine. All receptors derive from an adult who received the MenACWY meningococcal vaccine as a control.

This clone was observed a few times. This sequence joins TRBV6-6 and TRBJ2-7, with TRBD1 as a possible D gene (6 bases). The CDR3 length is 16 residues. The germline gives CDR1 MNHNY, CDR2 SVGAGI (reference sequence). Trimming cost V 2 bases and J 3 bases, with 17 bases left between them. Here the CDR3 DNA reads TGTGCCAGCAGTTACGGCCTAGGACAGCCACACTACGAGCAGTACTTC. It codes for CASSYGLGQPHYEQYF.

The chain combines TRBV12-3 or TRBV12-4 with TRBJ1-2; D gene uncertain. CDR3 size: 10 residues. V lost 9 bases to trimming and J lost 8 bases, with 10 bases between them. CDR3 sequence (DNA): TGTGCCAGTGGAACCCTCGGCTACACCTTC. It codes for CASGTLGYTF.

The gene calls are TRBV4-3 and TRBJ1-4, with D possibly TRBD1 on 6 matching bases. V lost 0 bases, J lost 3 bases, and 20 bases lay in between. Per germline, CDR1 LGHNA and CDR2 YSLEER. The CDR3 sequence is 19 residues long. The CDR3 loop reads CASSQDSVRRGRSNEKLFF. The CDR3 DNA follows: TGCGCCAGCAGCCAAGATTCGGTGCGGCGGGGGCGGTCTAATGAAAAACTGTTTTTT.

J is TRBJ1-1 and V is TRBV2; TRBD1 might be the D (5 bases). The CDR3 runs to 13 residues. Trimming took 7 bases from V and 10 from J, leaving 19 bases between them. Germline V lookup: CDR1 SNHLY, CDR2 FYNNEI. For the CDR3, the DNA is TGTGCCAGCATGACGGCGGCGGGGCTAAGAGCTTTCTTT. Translation: CASMTAAGLRAFF.

The sample holds one count of this clone. The chain combines TRBV12-5 with TRBJ1-5; 8 bases are a match to TRBD1. The CDR3 has 16 amino acids. Germline values: CDR1 LGHNT, CDR2 FRNRAP. V lost 4 bases, J lost 2 bases, and 7 bases stayed unmatched. The CDR3 is CASGWGVGQGNQPQHF. DNA of the CDR3: TGTGCTAGTGGTTGGGGGGTGGGACAGGGCAATCAGCCCCAGCATTTT.

This rearrangement joins TRBV7-2 to TRBJ2-3, with D perhaps matching TRBD2 (6 bases). V dropped 5 bases and J dropped 2 bases, with 17 bases sitting between them. This CDR3 has 16 amino acids. Germline CDR1 reads SGHTA; CDR2 reads FQGNSA. As DNA, the CDR3 is TGTGCCAGCAGCATGAGTCTAGCGAGCTTCACAGATACGCAGTATTTT. The encoded protein is CASSMSLASFTDTQYF.

This clone was recorded only once. The chain couples TRBV27 to TRBJ1-1, with D possibly matching TRBD1 (6 bases). The V end was cut by 4 bases, the J end by 4 bases, with 25 bases between. CDR3 size: 18 residues. Germline CDR1 MNHEY, CDR2 SMNVEV (reference sequence). CDR3 nucleotide sequence: TGTGCCAGCAGTTCACACAGGGCTCTCAACTCGTATCGCACTGAAGCTTTCTTT. Translated: CASSSHRALNSYRTEAFF.

The rearrangement uses TRBV9 and TRBJ2-3; the match to TRBD2 covers 8 bases. The CDR3 is 14 residues long. Germline CDR1 reads SGDLS; CDR2 reads YYNGEE. J was trimmed by 4 bases and V by 4 bases; bases with no gene match: 5. CDR3 sequence: CASSPGGGPDTQYF. CDR3 DNA sequence: TGTGCCAGCAGCCCGGGGGGGGGCCCAGATACGCAGTATTTT.

J is TRBJ1-1 and V is TRBV6-5; D remains unclear. The ends were cut back, 6 bases at V and 2 bases at J, with 7 bases in the middle. Germline CDR1 MNHEY, CDR2 SVGAGI. The CDR3 has 12 amino acids. This chain's CDR3 is CASRTSNTEAFF. DNA of the CDR3: TGTGCCAGCAGAACCAGCAACACTGAAGCTTTCTTT.

CDR3 sequence (DNA): TGCAGCGTTCAGGGGGCGCAGAACAATCAGCCCCAGCATTTT. Translated, it gives CSVQGAQNNQPQHF. The chain joins TRBV29-1 to TRBJ1-5; 8 bases fit TRBD1. This CDR3 region has 14 residues. Per the germline V gene, CDR1 is SQVTM and CDR2 is ANQGSEA. V gave up 5 bases and J gave up 3 bases; unmatched junction bases: 6. The entire variable domain, with the rest obtained from reference TRBV29-1 and TRBJ1-5, is as follows: SAVISQKPSRDICQRGTSLTIQCQVDSQVTMMFWYRQQPGQSLTLIATANQGSEATYESGFVIDKFPISRPNLTFSTLTVSNMSPEDSSIYLCSVQGAQNNQPQHFGDGTRLSIL.

The chain is built from TRBV6-6 and TRBJ2-7, with a weak D call TRBD1 (5 bases). V was clipped by 6 bases and J by 7 bases, with 19 bases between them. Germline CDR1 and CDR2: MNHNY and SVGAGI (reference sequence). The CDR3 runs to 14 residues. The CDR3 DNA reads as TGTGCCAGCAGCTCCCCCGACAGCCTAGGGGAGCAGTACTTC. Translation: CASSSPDSLGEQYF.

The gene calls are TRBV28 and TRBJ2-1; TRBD2 agrees at 8 bases. The CDR3 has 14 residues. CDR1 is MDHEN, CDR2 SYDVKM, per germline. V shed 7 bases, J shed 15 bases, and the junction held 17 bases outside the gene matches. For the CDR3, the DNA is TGTGCCAGCAAAATAAATACGGCGGGACTAGTACTGTTCTTC. It is translated as CASKINTAGLVLFF.

The CDR3 nucleotides read TGCAGTGCTAGTCTGACAGGGCCCGGCTACACCTTC. Its protein product is CSASLTGPGYTF. The chain recombines TRBV20-1 with TRBJ1-2, with 7 bases lining up with TRBD1. Germline CDR1 is DFQATT and CDR2 is SNEGSKA (reference sequence). The CDR3 runs to 12 residues. V lost 3 bases and J lost 8; bases outside the gene matches: 6.

The gene calls are TRBV6-6 and TRBJ1-4; possibly TRBD1 for D (5 bases). Trimming cost V 2 bases and J 6 bases, with 10 bases left between them. Germline V lookup: CDR1 MNHNY, CDR2 SVGAGI (reference sequence). The CDR3 contains 14 residues. DNA for the CDR3: TGTGCCAGCAGTTACCGGGAGGGGTATGAAAAACTGTTTTTT. Translation gives CASSYREGYEKLFF.

The V call is TRBV10-3, the J call TRBJ2-1; D may be TRBD2 (6 bases). Germline V CDR1 and CDR2: ENHRY, SYGVKD. The CDR3 sequence is 16 residues long. Trimming took off 5 bases at V and 8 bases at J, with 22 bases between the two ends. The CDR3 DNA is TGTGCCATCAGTACACTTCCGGGACTGGGAAGGGATGAGCAGTTCTTC. It codes for CAISTLPGLGRDEQFF.

The chain carries TRBV2 and TRBJ2-3, with no clear D. Germline assignment: CDR1 SNHLY and CDR2 FYNNEI. This CDR3 spans 12 amino acids. Deletions cut 6 bases from V and 3 bases from J, with 7 bases between. The CDR3 region is CASRDRTDTQYF. CDR3 in DNA: TGTGCCAGCAGGGACCGGACAGATACGCAGTATTTT. Filled out from reference TRBV2 and TRBJ2-3, the complete variable domain reads EPEVTQTPSHQVTQMGQEVILRCVPISNHLYFYWYRQILGQKVEFLVSFYNNEISEKSEIFDDQFSVERPDGSNFTLKIRSTKLEDSAMYFCASRDRTDTQYFGPGTRLTVL.

On this clone: This sample includes further DNA sequences coding for the same CDR3. The chain links TRBV6-5 to TRBJ1-3; D is unclear. This CDR3 comprises 14 residues. V was cut by 2 bases and J by 1 base, with 6 bases left in between. The V gene's germline CDR1 is MNHEY and CDR2 SVGAGI. CDR3 residues: CASSYKLSGNTIYF. CDR3 DNA sequence: TGTGCCAGCAGTTACAAATTGTCTGGAAACACCATATATTTT.

The chain couples TRBV10-3 to TRBJ1-5; unclear D gene. CDR1 is ENHRY, CDR2 SYGVKD, per germline. Trimming stripped 6 bases from V and 7 bases from J, with 16 bases between. The CDR3 consists of 14 residues. CDR3 loop: CAISKAGDTQPQHF. The CDR3 nucleotides read TGTGCCATCAGCAAGGCTGGTGACACCCAGCCCCAGCATTTT.

The V call is TRBV6-6, the J call TRBJ1-4; maybe TRBD1 (6 bases). Germline assignment: CDR1 MNHNY and CDR2 SVGAGI (reference sequence). The CDR3 runs to 15 residues. V was cut by 2 bases and J by 4 bases, with 11 bases left in between. The CDR3 here is CASSYGGAINEKLFF. CDR3 bases: TGTGCCAGCAGTTACGGGGGGGCTATTAATGAAAAACTGTTTTTT.

The rearrangement links TRBV5-6 to TRBJ1-6, with D perhaps TRBD1 (5 bases). V lost 3 bases to trimming and J lost 10 bases, with 11 bases between them. Germline V lookup: CDR1 SGHDT, CDR2 YYEEEE. This CDR3 comprises 13 residues. The CDR3 is CASSSGGDSPLHF. CDR3 nucleotide sequence: TGTGCCAGCAGCTCAGGAGGGGACTCACCCCTCCACTTT.